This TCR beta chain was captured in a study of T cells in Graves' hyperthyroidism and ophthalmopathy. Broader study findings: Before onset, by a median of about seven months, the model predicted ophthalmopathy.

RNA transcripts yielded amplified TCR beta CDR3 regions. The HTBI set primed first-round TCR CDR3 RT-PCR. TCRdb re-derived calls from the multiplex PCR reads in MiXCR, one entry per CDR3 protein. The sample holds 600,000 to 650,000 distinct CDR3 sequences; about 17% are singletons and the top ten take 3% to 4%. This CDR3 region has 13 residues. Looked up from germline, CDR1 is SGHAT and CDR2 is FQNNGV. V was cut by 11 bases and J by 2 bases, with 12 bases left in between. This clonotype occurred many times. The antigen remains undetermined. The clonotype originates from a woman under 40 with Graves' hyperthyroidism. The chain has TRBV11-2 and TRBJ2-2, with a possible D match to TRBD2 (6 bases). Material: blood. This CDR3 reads CALRRGNTGELFF. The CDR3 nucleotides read TGTGCCTTAAGGAGGGGCAACACCGGGGAGCTGTTTTTT.